This T cell receptor (beta chain) was recovered during a study of T cell responses to AZD1222 COVID-19 vaccine. Broader study findings: Repertoire sampling occurred only after the peak T cell response. Spike-specific TCR breadth and depth went up after people got two AZD1222 doses. Epitopes outside B.1.351 and B.1.1.7 mutated regions reportedly drew nearly half of spike TCRs.

Regarding this clone: Antigen specificity is unknown.

This table comes from immunoSEQ multiplex PCR, and its TCRdb copy is limited to in-frame clones, with some not included. The table lists around 160,000 clones, 88% of them singletons. Looked up from germline, CDR1 is MNHEY and CDR2 is SVGEGT. V was shortened by 2 bases and J by 3 bases, with 13 bases between the two germline ends. This CDR3 contains 15 residues. The chain carries TRBV6-2 or TRBV6-3 and TRBJ2-5; tentative D call: TRBD2 (5 bases). This TCR was recovered from an adult in good health. The sample in question was peripheral blood, obtained on day 0 of AZD1222 vaccination. The CDR3 nucleotides read TGTGCCAGCAGTTACCTGACTAACCGAGAAGAGACCCAGTACTTC. Translating it yields CASSYLTNREETQYF.